This note documents a single TCR beta chain sequence. The CDR3 sequence is 15 residues long. CDR1 is SGDLS, CDR2 YYNGEE, per germline. Trimming took 4 bases from V and 4 from J; bases not matched to a gene: 6. This sample is part of a study of shared clonotypes between healthy human individuals. CD4+ cells yielded CD45RA+ naive and CD45RA-negative memory subsets. TCRdb's copy holds only in-frame clones and misses some; the assay was immunoSEQ multiplex PCR. Of 2 million to 2.5 million clones listed, more than 80% are singletons. The V gene is TRBV9, the J gene TRBJ2-2, with TRBD1 matching over 8 bases. This sequence originates from a man between 18 and 35 years old in good health. Some clones in this sample may be carry-over from other donors' samples. Sequencing input: naive CD4+ T cells from PBMCs. Described subset: CD45RA+ positively selected. In DNA form, the CDR3 reads TGTGCCAGCAGCTCCCGGACAGGGTTCACCGGGGAGCTGTTTTTT. Protein sequence: CASSSRTGFTGELFF.